This T cell receptor (beta chain) was captured in a study of memory CD4+ T cells and cytomegalovirus serostatus (dated by TCRdb to the late 2010s). In terms of the full investigation: The cohort included around 33 healthy adults from Belgium, of whom 9 were CMV seropositive and about 25 were CMV seronegative. To replicate a published TCR-based CMV serostatus classifier, the study sequenced CD4+ memory TCRbeta repertoires from a Belgian cohort whose cytomegalovirus serostatus was known. Summary of the overall study and its limitations: The original-framework classifier achieved a median bootstrapped AUC of about 0.95 with a 95% CI of 0.76-1.00 on the Belgian cohort. Results were interpreted as suggesting that the CMV-associated TCR signature is largely present in the CD4+ memory repertoire. Only CD4+CD45RO+ memory cells were sequenced, unlike the original study, which covered naive and memory CD4+ and CD8+ populations. Among the 160 or so previously reported CMV-associated TCRbeta sequences, some 67 showed up in the CD4+ memory repertoires, with each one found in between one and five individuals. CMV serostatus prediction reached a median bootstrapped AUC of about 0.94 with the original framework and roughly 0.9 with a US-trained random forest.

After removal of 3 bases from V and 2 bases from J, the junction retains 6 bases not matched to a gene. Including cysteine and phenylalanine, the CDR3 has 15 amino acids. The retained sequence is limited to the CDR3, 45 bases, with the frame set at the first base. Per the germline V gene, SGDLS is the CDR1 and YYNGEE is the CDR2. In regard to this clone: Its recognized antigen is unknown. It has no much larger one-base neighbor in the sample; base qualities were not kept.

Genomic DNA was extracted from sorted cells with the Quick-DNA Microprep Kit. TCRbeta DNA was amplified with the immunoSEQ hsTCRbeta kit following the manufacturer's protocol. An Illumina MiSeq instrument was used to sequence the TCRbeta libraries. The study's own analysis went as follows. Once out-of-frame sequences had been removed, 2,204,828 distinct TCRbeta sequences were left, which works out to an average of roughly 67,000 per individual. Each individual was scored using the number of 150 to 200 previously reported CMV-associated TCRbeta sequences that the individual carried and the total number of productive distinct TCRbeta sequences. A beta-binomial model was reimplemented in Python, and scikit-learn random forests with default parameters were trained on data from the US cohort. On the Belgian cohort, classifier performance was reported as the median AUC, along with percentile confidence intervals, across 10,000 bootstrap iterations. The table was pulled from immuneACCESS by TCRdb, which kept in-frame rearrangements only. Such tables lose some clones; where checked, under half of the loss comes from unresolved V genes, and the rest has no known cause. From that table come the V and J calls and clone size; the DNA was used to work out D and trimming. Present in this sample are some 47,000 clones, around four fifths of which were seen just once. The top ten hold about 0.79% of the sample.

A FACSAria II was used to sort memory CD4+ T cells, defined as single viable CD3+CD4+CD8-CD45RO+ cells. CMV serostatus was determined using a Roche Elecsys assay that detects serum IgG against CMV pp150, pp28, p38 and p52. Once the samples were thawed, total CD4+ T cells were enriched through positive selection using CD4 magnetic microbeads. Samples originated from another study that specifically interrogated the CD4+ T cell memory repertoire. Peripheral blood mononuclear cells were isolated and cryopreserved according to standard operating procedures, and serum was kept at -80 degrees C. Staining used CD3-PerCP (BW264/56), CD4-APC (RPA-T4), CD45RO-PE (UCHT1) and CD8-Pacific Orange (3B5) antibodies, with Sytox blue excluding non-viable cells.

Sequenced input: memory CD4+ T cells from blood. The chain was built from TRBV9 and TRBJ2-7, and TRBD1 matches 9 of the central bases. This sequence was found in an adult in good health and CMV-seronegative. The CDR3 protein: CASSASGTGPYEQYF. In nucleotides, the sequence is TGTGCCAGCAGCGCCTCAGGGACAGGGCCCTACGAGCAGTACTTC.